These T cell receptor beta chains were read from a single sample in a study of Graves' ophthalmopathy and Graves' hyperthyroidism. TCRdb called the multiplex PCR reads again in MiXCR, with one record for every CDR3 protein. The sample holds about 370,000 distinct CDR3 sequences, approximately 17% seen once. The sample taken for sequencing was peripheral blood. The source is an adult woman with stable Graves' hyperthyroidism. The CDR3 runs from the conserved cysteine through the conserved F or W. The D gene is left open where the match is weak. The listing skips clone size in some rows; elsewhere it reads once, few, many or a size class.

v_call	j_call	clone_size	d_call	cdr3_nt	cdr3_aa
TRBV20-1	TRBJ2-2	many	.	TGCAGTGCTAGAGATTGGCGTCAGGACACCGGGGAGCTGTTTTTT	CSARDWRQDTGELFF
TRBV20-1	TRBJ2-7	many	.	TGCAGTGCTAGACCGGACAGTACCCCCTACGAGCAGTACTTC	CSARPDSTPYEQYF
TRBV20-1	TRBJ1-2	many	.	TGCAGTGCTAGAGATCCCGGACAACGGGGCTACACCTTC	CSARDPGQRGYTF
TRBV7-2	TRBJ2-7	many	TRBD1	TGTGCCAGCAGCACGTCGACAGGGCCCTCCTACGAGCAGTACTTC	CASSTSTGPSYEQYF
TRBV7-3	TRBJ2-3	.	.	TGTGCCAGCAGCTTAAGGGGCATTAGCACAGATACGCAGTATTTT	CASSLRGISTDTQYF
TRBV6-1	TRBJ2-7	few	TRBD1	TGTGCCAGCAGGGGACAGGGGGCGGAAGAGCAGTACTTC	CASRGQGAEEQYF
TRBV5-1	TRBJ2-7	many	TRBD2	TGCGCCAGCAGCCCACGACTAGCGGGAGGCTCCACCTACGAGCAGTACTTC	CASSPRLAGGSTYEQYF
TRBV7-2	TRBJ2-7	many	TRBD2	TGTGCCAGCAGCTTACAGTACCAGCGGGAGGTCCCCTACGAGCAGTACTTC	CASSLQYQREVPYEQYF
TRBV27	TRBJ1-1	many	.	TGTGCCAGCAGTTTTCTTGGGACTGCTCTGAACACTGAAGCTTTCTTT	CASSFLGTALNTEAFF
TRBV28	TRBJ1-3	many	.	TGTGCCAGCAGTCCGGGACGCGGAAACACCATATATTTT	CASSPGRGNTIYF
TRBV6-1	TRBJ2-1	.	.	TGTGCCAGCTTACAGGGACCTGAGCAGTTCTTC	CASLQGPEQFF
TRBV7-9	TRBJ1-2	many	.	TGTGCCAGCGGAAGAGAGGACTATGGCTACACCTTC	CASGREDYGYTF
TRBV29-1	TRBJ2-3	many	TRBD1	TGCAGCGTTGATGCAGAAGGGACAGGGAAAACAGATACGCAGTATTTT	CSVDAEGTGKTDTQYF
TRBV19	TRBJ2-7	many	.	TGTGCCAGTAGTATCGCCTACGAGCAGTACTTC	CASSIAYEQYF
TRBV3-1	TRBJ2-2	many	.	TGTGCCAGCAGAATACTAACGAACACCGGGGAGCTGTTTTTT	CASRILTNTGELFF
TRBV6-2/TRBV6-3	TRBJ2-7	many	.	TGTGCCAGCAGTTACGACGTTAGCGTAATGAACGAGCAGTACTTC	CASSYDVSVMNEQYF
TRBV19	TRBJ1-1	many	.	TGTGCCAGTAGTATCTTTGGGAACACTGAAGCTTTCTTT	CASSIFGNTEAFF
TRBV7-6	TRBJ2-7	many	.	TGTGCCAGCAGCTTACTAACTAGCCCCTACGAGCAGTACTTC	CASSLLTSPYEQYF
TRBV11-1	TRBJ2-2	many	TRBD2	TGTGCCAGCAGCGCCCCGGGAGGACTAGCGAGCACCGGGGAGCTGTTTTTT	CASSAPGGLASTGELFF
TRBV6-2/TRBV6-3	TRBJ2-5	.	TRBD2	TGTGCCAGCAGTTACACCACCGATCGGGGGACTAGCGGGAGAGCCATCAGAGAGACCCAGTACTTC	CASSYTTDRGTSGRAIRETQYF
TRBV6-2/TRBV6-3	TRBJ1-2	.	TRBD1	TGTGCCAGCAGGCCGGGACAGGGACCTTACGGCTACACCTTC	CASRPGQGPYGYTF
TRBV11-1	TRBJ2-2	many	TRBD2	TGTGCCAGCAGCTTAAAATCGGCCCACGTAGCGGGATACACCGGGGAGCTGTTTTTT	CASSLKSAHVAGYTGELFF
TRBV13	TRBJ2-7	many	TRBD2	TGTGCCAGCAGCTTAGGCCTAGCGGGAGGGCCTGAGCAGTACTTC	CASSLGLAGGPEQYF
TRBV12-3/TRBV12-4	TRBJ1-5	.	.	TGTGCCAGCACAACAGTTTTTAGCAATCAGCCCCAGCATTTT	CASTTVFSNQPQHF
TRBV25-1	TRBJ1-5	many	.	TGTGCCAGCAGTGATGGGGGGGCTATTCAGCCCCAGCATTTT	CASSDGGAIQPQHF
TRBV20-1	TRBJ2-2	many	.	TGCAGTGCTAGAGCTGGCGGGAAGGGCACCGGGGAGCTGTTTTTT	CSARAGGKGTGELFF
TRBV5-1	TRBJ1-1	many	.	TGCGCCAGCAGCTTAGGGTACAGAAACACTGAAGCTTTCTTT	CASSLGYRNTEAFF
TRBV7-2	TRBJ1-2	many	.	TGTGCCAGCAGCTTAGGTTCAGGGGACCACTTCTACACCTTC	CASSLGSGDHFYTF